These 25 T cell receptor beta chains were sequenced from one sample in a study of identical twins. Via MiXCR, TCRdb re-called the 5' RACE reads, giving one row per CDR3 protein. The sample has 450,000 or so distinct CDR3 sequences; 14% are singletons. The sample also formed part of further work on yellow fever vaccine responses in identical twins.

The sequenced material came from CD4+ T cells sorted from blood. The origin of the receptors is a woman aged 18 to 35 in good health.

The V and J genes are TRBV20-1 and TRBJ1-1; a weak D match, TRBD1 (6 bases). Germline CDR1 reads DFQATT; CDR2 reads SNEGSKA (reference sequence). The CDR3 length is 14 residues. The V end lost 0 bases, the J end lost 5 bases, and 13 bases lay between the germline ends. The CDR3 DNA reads TGCAGTGCTAGAGACCCACAGGGAAGAACTGAAGCTTTCTTT. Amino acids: CSARDPQGRTEAFF.

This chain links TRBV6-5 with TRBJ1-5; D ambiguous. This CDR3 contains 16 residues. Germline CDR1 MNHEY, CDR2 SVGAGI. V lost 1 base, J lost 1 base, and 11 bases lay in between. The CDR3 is CASSYYPSDSNQPQHF. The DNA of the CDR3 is TGTGCCAGCAGTTACTACCCCTCAGACAGCAATCAGCCCCAGCATTTT.

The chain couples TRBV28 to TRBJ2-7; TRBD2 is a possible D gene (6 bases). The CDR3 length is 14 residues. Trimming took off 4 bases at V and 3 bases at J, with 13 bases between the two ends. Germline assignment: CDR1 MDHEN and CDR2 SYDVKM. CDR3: CASSYGTLNYEQYF. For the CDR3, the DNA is TGTGCCAGCAGTTACGGGACTCTAAACTACGAGCAGTACTTC.

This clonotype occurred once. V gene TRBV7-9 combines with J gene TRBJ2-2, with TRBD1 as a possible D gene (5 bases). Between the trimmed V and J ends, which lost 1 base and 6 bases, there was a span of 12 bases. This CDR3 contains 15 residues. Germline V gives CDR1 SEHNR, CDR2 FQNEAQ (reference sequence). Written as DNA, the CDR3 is TGTGCCAGCAGCTTAGTACAGGCCCCCCCCGGGGAGCTGTTTTTT. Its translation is CASSLVQAPPGELFF.

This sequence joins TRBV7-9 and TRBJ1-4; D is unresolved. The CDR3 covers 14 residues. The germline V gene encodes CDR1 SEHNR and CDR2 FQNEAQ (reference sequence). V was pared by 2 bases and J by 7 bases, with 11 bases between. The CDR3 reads CASSLMGSGEKLFF. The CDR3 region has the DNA TGTGCCAGCAGCTTAATGGGGTCCGGTGAAAAACTGTTTTTT.

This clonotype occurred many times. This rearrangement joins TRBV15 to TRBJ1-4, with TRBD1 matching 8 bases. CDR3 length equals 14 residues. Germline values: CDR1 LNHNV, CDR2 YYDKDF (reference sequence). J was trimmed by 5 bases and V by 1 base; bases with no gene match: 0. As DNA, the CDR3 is TGTGCCACCAGCAGAGGACAGGGGAATGAAAAACTGTTTTTT. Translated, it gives CATSRGQGNEKLFF.

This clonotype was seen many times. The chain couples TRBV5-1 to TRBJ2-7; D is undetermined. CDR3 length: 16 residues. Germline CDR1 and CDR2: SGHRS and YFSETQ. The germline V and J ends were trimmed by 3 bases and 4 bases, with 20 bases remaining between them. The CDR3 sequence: CASSSDGLRNVYEQYF. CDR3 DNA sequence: TGCGCCAGCAGCTCCGACGGCCTACGGAACGTTTACGAGCAGTACTTC.

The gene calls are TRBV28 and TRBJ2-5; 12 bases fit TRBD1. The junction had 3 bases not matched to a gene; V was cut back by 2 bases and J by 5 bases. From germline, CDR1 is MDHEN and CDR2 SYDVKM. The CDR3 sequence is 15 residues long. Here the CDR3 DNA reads TGTGCCAGCAGTTTAGGGACAGGGGGCAGGGAGACCCAGTACTTC. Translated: CASSLGTGGRETQYF.

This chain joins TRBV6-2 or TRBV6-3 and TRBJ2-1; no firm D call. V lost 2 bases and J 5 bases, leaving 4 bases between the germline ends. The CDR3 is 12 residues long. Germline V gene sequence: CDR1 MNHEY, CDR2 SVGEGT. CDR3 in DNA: TGTGCCAGCAGTTACACCCACAATGAGCAGTTCTTC. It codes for CASSYTHNEQFF.

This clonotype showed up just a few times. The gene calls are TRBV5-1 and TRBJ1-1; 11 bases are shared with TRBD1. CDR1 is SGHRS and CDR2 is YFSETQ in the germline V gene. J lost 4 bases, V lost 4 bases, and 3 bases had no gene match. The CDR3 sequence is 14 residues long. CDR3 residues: CASSIGQGATEAFF. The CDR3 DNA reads TGCGCCAGCAGCATCGGACAGGGGGCCACTGAAGCTTTCTTT.

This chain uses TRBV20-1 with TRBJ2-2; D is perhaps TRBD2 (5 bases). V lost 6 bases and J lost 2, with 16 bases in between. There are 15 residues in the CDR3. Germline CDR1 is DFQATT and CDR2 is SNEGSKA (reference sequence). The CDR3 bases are TGCAGTGCAGATAAGCGGAAGCCAAACACCGGGGAGCTGTTTTTT. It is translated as CSADKRKPNTGELFF.

The chain's CDR3 is CASSSGGGPYEQYF. As DNA, the CDR3 is TGTGCCAGCAGTTCAGGGGGCGGGCCCTACGAGCAGTACTTC. The chain recombines TRBV7-2 with TRBJ2-7, with TRBD1 identical over 8 bases. V lost 6 bases, J lost 2 bases, and 6 bases stayed unmatched. Germline CDR1 SGHTA, CDR2 FQGNSA. The CDR3 has 14 amino acids. The whole variable domain, remainder taken from reference TRBV7-2 and TRBJ2-7, is GAGVSQSPSNKVTEKGKDVELRCDPISGHTALYWYRQSLGQGLEFLIYFQGNSAPDKSGLPSDRFSAERTGGSVSTLTIQRTQQEDSAVYLCASSSGGGPYEQYFGPGTRLTVT.

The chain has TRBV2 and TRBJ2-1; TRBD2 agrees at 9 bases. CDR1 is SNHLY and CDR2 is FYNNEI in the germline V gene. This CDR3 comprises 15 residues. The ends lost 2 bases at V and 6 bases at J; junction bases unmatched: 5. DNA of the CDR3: TGTGCCAGCAGTGAAAGGGCTAGCGGGGCCAATGAGCAGTTCTTC. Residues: CASSERASGANEQFF.

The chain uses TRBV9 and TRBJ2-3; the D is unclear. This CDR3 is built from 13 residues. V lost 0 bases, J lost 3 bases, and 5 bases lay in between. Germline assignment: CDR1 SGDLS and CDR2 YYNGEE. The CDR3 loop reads CASSVGRTDTQYF. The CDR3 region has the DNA TGTGCCAGCAGCGTAGGCCGAACAGATACGCAGTATTTT. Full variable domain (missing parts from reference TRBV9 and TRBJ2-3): DSGVTQTPKHLITATGQRVTLRCSPRSGDLSVYWYQQSLDQGLQFLIQYYNGEERAKGNILERFSAQQFPDLHSELNLSSLELGDSALYFCASSVGRTDTQYFGPGTRLTVL.

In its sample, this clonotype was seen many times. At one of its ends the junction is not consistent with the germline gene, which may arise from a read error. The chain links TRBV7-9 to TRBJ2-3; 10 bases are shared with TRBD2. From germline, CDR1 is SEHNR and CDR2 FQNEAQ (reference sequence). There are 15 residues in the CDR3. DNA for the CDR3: TGCGCCAGCAGCCGTCTAGCGGGAGACACAGATACGCAGTATTTT. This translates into CASSRLAGDTDTQYF.

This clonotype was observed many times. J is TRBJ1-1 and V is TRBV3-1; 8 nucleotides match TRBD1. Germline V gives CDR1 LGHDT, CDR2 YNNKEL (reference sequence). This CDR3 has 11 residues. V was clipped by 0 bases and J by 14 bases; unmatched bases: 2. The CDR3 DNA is TGTGCCAGCAGCCAAGAGGGACAGGCCTTCTTT. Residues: CASSQEGQAFF.

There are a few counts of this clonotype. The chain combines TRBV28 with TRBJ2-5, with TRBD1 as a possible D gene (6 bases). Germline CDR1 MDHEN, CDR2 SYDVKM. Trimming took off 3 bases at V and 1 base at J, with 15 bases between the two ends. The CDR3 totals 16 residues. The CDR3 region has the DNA TGTGCCAGCAGTTTGGGGGAGACAGGAACCCAAGAGACCCAGTACTTC. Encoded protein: CASSLGETGTQETQYF. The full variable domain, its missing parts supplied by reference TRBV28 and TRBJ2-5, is DVKVTQSSRYLVKRTGEKVFLECVQDMDHENMFWYRQDPGLGLRLIYFSYDVKMKEKGDIPEGYSVSREKKERFSLILESASTNQTSMYLCASSLGETGTQETQYFGPGTRLLVL.

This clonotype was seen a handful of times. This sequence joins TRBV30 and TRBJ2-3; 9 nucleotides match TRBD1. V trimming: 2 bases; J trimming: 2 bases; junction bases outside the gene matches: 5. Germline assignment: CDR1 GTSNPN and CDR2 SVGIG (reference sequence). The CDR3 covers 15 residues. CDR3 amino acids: CAWSFGQGITDTQYF. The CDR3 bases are TGTGCCTGGAGTTTCGGACAGGGGATCACAGATACGCAGTATTTT.

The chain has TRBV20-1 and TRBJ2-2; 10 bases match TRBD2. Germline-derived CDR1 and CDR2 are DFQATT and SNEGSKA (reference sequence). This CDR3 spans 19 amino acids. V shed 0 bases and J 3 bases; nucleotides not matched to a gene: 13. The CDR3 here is CSARDLGLAGEGYTGELFF. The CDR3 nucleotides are TGCAGTGCTAGAGATCTTGGGCTAGCGGGAGAGGGGTACACCGGGGAGCTGTTTTTT.

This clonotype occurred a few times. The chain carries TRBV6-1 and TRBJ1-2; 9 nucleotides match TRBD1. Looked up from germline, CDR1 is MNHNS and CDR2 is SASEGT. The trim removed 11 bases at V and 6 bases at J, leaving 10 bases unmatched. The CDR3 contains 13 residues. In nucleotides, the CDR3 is TGTGCCGACACCCCCGGGACAGGGAATGGCTACACCTTC. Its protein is CADTPGTGNGYTF.

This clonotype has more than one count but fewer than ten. CDR3 region: CASSDRIPYEQYF. The CDR3 bases are TGTGCCAGCAGTGACAGGATACCCTACGAGCAGTACTTC. The rearrangement joins TRBV6-2 or TRBV6-3 to TRBJ2-7, with a weak D call TRBD1 (6 bases). CDR3 size: 13 residues. Germline V gives CDR1 MNHEY, CDR2 SVGEGT. V was trimmed by 5 bases and J by 2 bases, leaving 10 bases between them.

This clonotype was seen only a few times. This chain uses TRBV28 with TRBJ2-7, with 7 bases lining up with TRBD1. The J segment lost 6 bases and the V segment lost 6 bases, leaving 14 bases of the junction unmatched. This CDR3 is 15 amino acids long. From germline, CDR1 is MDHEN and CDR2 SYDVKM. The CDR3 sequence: CASSRPGGMAGEQYF. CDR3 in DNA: TGTGCCAGCAGCCGTCCAGGGGGAATGGCGGGCGAGCAGTACTTC.

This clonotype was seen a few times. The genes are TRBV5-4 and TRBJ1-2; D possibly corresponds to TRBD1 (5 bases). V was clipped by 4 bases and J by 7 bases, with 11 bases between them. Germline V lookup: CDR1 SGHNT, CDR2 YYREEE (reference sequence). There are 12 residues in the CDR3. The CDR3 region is CASSPATVGYTF. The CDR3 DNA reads TGTGCCAGCAGCCCGGCGACAGTTGGCTACACCTTC.

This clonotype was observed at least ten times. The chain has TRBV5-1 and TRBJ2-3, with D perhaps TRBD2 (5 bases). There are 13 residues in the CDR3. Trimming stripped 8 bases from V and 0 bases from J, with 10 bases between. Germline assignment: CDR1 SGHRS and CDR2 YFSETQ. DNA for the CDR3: TGCGCCAGTGCCCGGACTAGCACAGATACGCAGTATTTT. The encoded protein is CASARTSTDTQYF. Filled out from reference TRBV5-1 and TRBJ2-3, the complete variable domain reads KAGVTQTPRYLIKTRGQQVTLSCSPISGHRSVSWYQQTPGQGLQFLFEYFSETQRNKGNFPGRFSGRQFSNSRSEMNVSTLELGDSALYLCASARTSTDTQYFGPGTRLTVL.

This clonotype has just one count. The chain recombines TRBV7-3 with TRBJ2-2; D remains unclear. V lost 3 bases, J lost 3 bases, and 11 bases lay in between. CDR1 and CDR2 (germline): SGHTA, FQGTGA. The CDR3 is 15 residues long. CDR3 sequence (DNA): TGTGCCAGCAGCTTTCACGGGCAGGACACCGGGGAGCTGTTTTTT. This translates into CASSFHGQDTGELFF. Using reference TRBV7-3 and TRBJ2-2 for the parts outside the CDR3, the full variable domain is GAGVSQTPSNKVTEKGKYVELRCDPISGHTALYWYRQSLGQGPEFLIYFQGTGAADDSGLPNDRFFAVRPEGSVSTLKIQRTERGDSAVYLCASSFHGQDTGELFFGEGSRLTVL.